The present T cell receptor beta chain was sequenced within a study of blood T cell repertoires in COVID-19. On the study more broadly: Material from acute and convalescent COVID-19 was sourced from the United States, Italy and Spain. T cells, B-cell-depleted T cells, or PBMCs provided the cDNA or gDNA that served as material.

Per the study methods: Amplification from reference gene primers served as the basis for estimated nucleated cell counts. TCRdb's table, derived via immunoSEQ multiplex PCR, lists solely in-frame clones and lacks some. V, J and clone size are taken as reported in that table, and D and trimming were inferred from the DNA itself. This sample has around 250,000 clones; roughly 89% occur once, and the top ten carry approximately 0.85%. Germline V gene data show CDR1 as MGHRA and CDR2 as YSYEKL. With V trimmed by 0 bases and J by 9 bases, 7 bases remained unmatched. The CDR3 is made up of 17 amino acids. This clone was detected once.

The chain couples TRBV4-1 to TRBJ1-6; 11 nucleotides align to TRBD1. The material sequenced was peripheral blood. This TCR came from a woman between 40 and 55 years old who had recovered from COVID-19. The CDR3 DNA is TGCGCCAGCAGCCAAGATGGGGACAGGGGGGGACCTTCACCCCTCCACTTT. It codes for CASSQDGDRGGPSPLHF.